The 18 T cell receptor beta chains listed next were all sequenced from one sample in a study of blood T cell repertoires in COVID-19. Only in-frame clones appear in the TCRdb table, and some are missing; sequencing was by immunoSEQ multiplex PCR. The table has more than 65,000 clones, around 83% seen once. What was sequenced was peripheral blood. The receptors stem from a man aged 45 to 65 with active COVID-19.

V usage is TRBV15 and J usage is TRBJ2-3; TRBD1 agrees at 7 bases. CDR3 size: 14 residues. The trim removed 1 base at V and 4 bases at J, leaving 2 bases unmatched. Looked up from germline, CDR1 is LNHNV and CDR2 is YYDKDF (reference sequence). CDR3 region: CATSRATGADTQYF. The CDR3 DNA is TGTGCCACCAGCAGAGCAACAGGGGCAGATACGCAGTATTTT.

V gene TRBV6-6 combines with J gene TRBJ2-2; 13 bases match TRBD2. The CDR3 contains 16 residues. The junction had 6 bases not matched to a gene; V was cut back by 6 bases and J by 5 bases. Germline V CDR1 and CDR2: MNHNY, SVGAGI (reference sequence). The CDR3 region has the DNA TGTGCCAGCAGCCCACTAGCGGGGGGGCATACCGGGGAGCTGTTTTTT. Translating gives CASSPLAGGHTGELFF.

The rearrangement joins TRBV6-5 to TRBJ2-1, with 7 bases matching TRBD2. After removal of 0 bases from V and 3 bases from J, the junction contained 5 bases not matched to a gene. CDR1 MNHEY and CDR2 SVGAGI come from the germline V gene. The CDR3 covers 16 residues. CDR3 bases: TGTGCCAGCAGTTACTCGATTCAGCGGGGCTACAATGAGCAGTTCTTC. The encoded protein is CASSYSIQRGYNEQFF.

Points on this clone: The DNA is omitted, as the CDR3 cannot be located on it reliably, and the CDR3 follows TCRdb's listing. The chain is built from TRBV21-1 and TRBJ2-3; no check of the table's D call, TRBD2, against the DNA was made. TRBV21-1 is recorded as a pseudogene. The length of the CDR3 is 18 amino acids, counting both ends. Here the CDR3 reads CASSGSKVASGSPDTQYF.

The chain joins TRBV4-1 to TRBJ2-1; 7 positions agree with TRBD1. Germline CDR1 MGHRA, CDR2 YSYEKL. The CDR3 runs to 17 residues. V trimming: 1 base; J trimming: 3 bases; junction bases outside the gene matches: 9. The chain's CDR3 is CASSQVMRTGDYNEQFF. The CDR3 DNA reads as TGCGCCAGCAGCCAAGTGATGCGAACAGGGGACTACAATGAGCAGTTCTTC.

The chain employs TRBV2 and TRBJ1-2, with D uncertain. The CDR3 extends over 13 amino acids. Per germline, CDR1 SNHLY and CDR2 FYNNEI. The germline V and J ends were trimmed by 7 bases and 5 bases, with 14 bases remaining between them. CDR3 DNA sequence: TGTGCCAGCATCCCCGACAAGGAATATGGCTACACCTTC. This encodes CASIPDKEYGYTF. The variable domain in full, with the rest retrieved from reference TRBV2 and TRBJ1-2, is EPEVTQTPSHQVTQMGQEVILRCVPISNHLYFYWYRQILGQKVEFLVSFYNNEISEKSEIFDDQFSVERPDGSNFTLKIRSTKLEDSAMYFCASIPDKEYGYTFGSGTRLTVV.

Judged by abundance, this clone is medium-sized. The chain employs TRBV7-9 and TRBJ1-4, with TRBD1 as a possible D gene (5 bases). The CDR3 runs to 15 residues. Germline assignment: CDR1 SEHNR and CDR2 FQNEAQ (reference sequence). Trimming removed 5 bases at V and 2 bases at J, with 12 bases between. For the CDR3, the DNA is TGTGCCAGCAGCCCCCTTCGGGGGACTAATGAAAAACTGTTTTTT. Its protein product is CASSPLRGTNEKLFF. The full variable domain, with the rest looked up from reference TRBV7-9 and TRBJ1-4, is DTGVSQNPRHKITKRGQNVTFRCDPISEHNRLYWYRQTLGQGPEFLTYFQNEAQLEKSRLLSDRFSAERPKGSFSTLEIQRTEQGDSAMYLCASSPLRGTNEKLFFGSGTQLSVL.

In its sample, this clone was seen many times. This sequence joins TRBV6-1 and TRBJ1-2; TRBD1 matches 8 bases. The CDR3 length is 13 residues. Germline V CDR1 and CDR2: MNHNS, SASEGT. Unmatched junction bases numbered 6, after V lost 3 bases and J lost 9 bases. The chain's CDR3 is CASSDWTGLRYTF. The CDR3 region has the DNA TGTGCCAGCAGTGATTGGACAGGGTTACGCTACACCTTC.

V gene TRBV6-6 combines with J gene TRBJ1-1; 10 nucleotides line up with TRBD1. Germline V CDR1 and CDR2: MNHNY, SVGAGI (reference sequence). Losses at the gene ends were 5 bases for V and 5 bases for J; bases not matched to a gene: 2. This CDR3 has 13 residues. The CDR3 nucleotides read TGTGCCAGCAGTGGGACAGGGGTTACTGAAGCTTTCTTT. Translation: CASSGTGVTEAFF.

V and J are TRBV11-2 and TRBJ2-2; 7 bases are a match to TRBD1. V gave up 1 base and J gave up 2 bases; unmatched junction bases: 1. Germline CDR1 SGHAT, CDR2 FQNNGV. This CDR3 spans 15 amino acids. DNA for the CDR3: TGTGCCAGCAGCTTAGGGGACAGAAACACCGGGGAGCTGTTTTTT. Its translation: CASSLGDRNTGELFF.

This clone was found a few times. This rearrangement joins TRBV28 to TRBJ1-5; perhaps TRBD1 as D (6 bases). The CDR3 extends over 17 amino acids. Trimming stripped 5 bases from V and 2 bases from J, with 19 bases between. Per germline, CDR1 MDHEN and CDR2 SYDVKM. The CDR3 nucleotides read TGTGCCAGCAGTCCTATGTTAGAGTCAGGGGGCAATCAGCCCCAGCATTTT. It yields the protein CASSPMLESGGNQPQHF. The whole variable domain, remainder taken from reference TRBV28 and TRBJ1-5, is DVKVTQSSRYLVKRTGEKVFLECVQDMDHENMFWYRQDPGLGLRLIYFSYDVKMKEKGDIPEGYSVSREKKERFSLILESASTNQTSMYLCASSPMLESGGNQPQHFGDGTRLSIL.

The rearrangement links TRBV5-8 to TRBJ1-4; D remains ambiguous. Germline loops: CDR1 SGHTS, CDR2 YDEGEE. The CDR3 spans 13 residues. V shed 4 bases and J shed 7 bases, with 11 bases lying between them. CDR3 DNA sequence: TGTGCCAGCAGCCACCGAAACGGTGAAAAACTGTTTTTT. It encodes CASSHRNGEKLFF.

V gene TRBV5-1 combines with J gene TRBJ2-7, with D possibly matching TRBD1 (6 bases). Germline lookup yields CDR1 SGHRS and CDR2 YFSETQ. Trimming stripped 6 bases from V and 7 bases from J, with 20 bases between. The CDR3 is 14 residues long. CDR3 amino acids: CASTSYNRDKEQYF. The CDR3 DNA is TGCGCCAGCACCTCCTATAACCGGGACAAGGAGCAGTACTTC.

The CDR3 nucleotides are TGTGCCAGCAGCCTCGGGAGATCTGAGCAGTACTTC. Protein product: CASSLGRSEQYF. The rearrangement links TRBV3-1 (or the pseudogene TRBV3-2) to TRBJ2-7; a weak D match, TRBD2 (6 bases). The CDR3 covers 12 residues. Looked up from germline, CDR1 is LGHDT and CDR2 is YNNKEL (reference sequence). V lost 4 bases to trimming and J lost 7 bases, with 11 bases between them.

V is TRBV15 and J is TRBJ1-2, with 8 bases aligning to TRBD1. Germline loops: CDR1 LNHNV, CDR2 YYDKDF (reference sequence). The CDR3 runs 15 residues. The trim removed 5 bases at V and 2 bases at J, leaving 7 bases unmatched. This chain's CDR3 is CATSSQGGQNYGYTF. Written as DNA, the CDR3 is TGTGCCACCAGCTCACAGGGGGGGCAGAACTATGGCTACACCTTC.

The rearrangement links TRBV11-2 to TRBJ2-7; D perhaps matches TRBD1 (6 bases). The CDR3 contains 14 residues. Per germline, CDR1 SGHAT and CDR2 FQNNGV. Between the trimmed V and J ends, which lost 1 base and 5 bases, there was a span of 12 bases. The CDR3 protein is CASSLGRGIDEQYF. The CDR3 nucleotides are TGTGCCAGCAGCTTAGGCAGGGGTATCGACGAGCAGTACTTC.

CDR3 protein: CASSQDDRAGQPQHF. CDR3 in DNA: TGCGCCAGCAGCCAAGACGACAGGGCGGGCCAGCCCCAGCATTTT. The chain uses TRBV4-3 and TRBJ1-5, with 7 positions matching TRBD1. J gave up 7 bases and V 0 bases, and 6 bases lay outside the gene matches. CDR1 is LGHNA and CDR2 is YSLEER in the germline V gene. CDR3 length: 15 residues.

The genes are TRBV7-2 and TRBJ2-3, with 11 bases fitting TRBD2. Germline lookup yields CDR1 SGHTA and CDR2 FQGNSA. J was trimmed by 2 bases and V by 4 bases; bases with no gene match: 11. This CDR3 is 18 amino acids long. The CDR3: CASSWGWASGRNTDTQYF. The DNA of the CDR3 is TGTGCCAGCAGCTGGGGGTGGGCTAGCGGGAGGAACACAGATACGCAGTATTTT.